This T cell receptor beta chain appears in the sequencing data of a study of regulatory T cells in long-lasting Graves disease. Stated time point: persistent/refractory GD, antithyroid drugs over 5 years with positive TRAb. Following extraction of RNA from PBMCs, that RNA was used to make the TCR library. Graves' disease diagnosis relied on American Thyroid Association guidelines. Patients all came to the study from an endocrinology department in Xi'an, China. Study findings and constraints: Less diverse TCR repertoires were seen in persistent Graves' patients than in newly diagnosed ones. Among the persistent patients, 2,741 public clonotypes were shared, more than the 850 to 1,000 shared among new patients.

According to the study, TCR beta libraries were built with iRepertoire HTBI primers and CDR3-region Arm-PCR. TCRdb redid the calling of the multiplex PCR reads with MiXCR, one entry per CDR3 protein. Of 450,000 or so distinct CDR3 sequences listed, approximately 23% are singletons. Details on this clonotype: Its matching antigen is unknown.

The sequencing used peripheral blood mononuclear cells (PBMCs), collected when the disease was refractory, from a patient treated with antithyroid drugs. The sequence came from a female donor with Graves disease.

The CDR3 DNA follows: TGTGCCAGGGGAGGAGGCGGGGAGCTGTTTTTT. It encodes CARGGGGELFF. The chain combines TRBV7-9 with TRBJ2-2, with D possibly being TRBD2 (6 bases). V gave up 9 bases and J gave up 7 bases, with 9 bases separating them. The CDR3 loop spans 11 amino acids. Germline V lookup: CDR1 SEHNR, CDR2 FQNEAQ (reference sequence).